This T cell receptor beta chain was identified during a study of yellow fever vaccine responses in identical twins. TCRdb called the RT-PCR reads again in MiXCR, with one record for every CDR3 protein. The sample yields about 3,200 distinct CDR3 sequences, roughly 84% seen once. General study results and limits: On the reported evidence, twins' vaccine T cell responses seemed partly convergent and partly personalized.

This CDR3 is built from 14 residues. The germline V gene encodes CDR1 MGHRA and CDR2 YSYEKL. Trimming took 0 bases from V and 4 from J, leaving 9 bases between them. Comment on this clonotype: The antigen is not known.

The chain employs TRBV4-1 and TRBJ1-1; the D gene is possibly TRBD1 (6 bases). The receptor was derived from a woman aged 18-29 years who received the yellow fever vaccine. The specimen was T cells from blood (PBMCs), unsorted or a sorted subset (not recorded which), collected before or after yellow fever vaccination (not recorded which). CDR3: CASSQDRGGTEAFF. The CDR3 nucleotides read TGCGCCAGCAGCCAAGACAGGGGTGGCACTGAAGCTTTCTTT.